The subject of this entry is one T cell receptor beta chain. Its antigen is unidentified. TCRdb redid the calling of the 5' RACE reads with MiXCR, one entry per CDR3 protein. Among some 840,000 distinct CDR3 sequences listed, approximately 10% were seen once. This entry is derived from a study of CD8 T cells in ankylosing spondylitis. Findings of the study overall: Clones that were linked to disease were CD8+ and were relatively rare in peripheral blood. A motif in TCR beta, a set of several highly homologous variants, appeared characteristic of ankylosing spondylitis blood. Reportedly, significant enrichment of disease-linked clones occurred in matched ankylosing spondylitis synovial fluid. A number of the motif variants had already been described in reactive arthritis synovial fluid and blood.

Trimming shortened V by 6 bases and J by 4 bases, and 22 bases separated the two germline ends. Germline assignment: CDR1 MNHNS and CDR2 SASEGT. The CDR3 sequence is 18 residues long. Material for sequencing was blood, either unsorted or a sorted T cell fraction (not recorded which). This TCR derives from a male donor with ankylosing spondylitis. The chain employs TRBV6-1 and TRBJ2-6; D is perhaps TRBD1 (6 bases). CDR3 amino acids: CASSGGARGPEGANVLTF. The CDR3 nucleotides are TGTGCCAGCAGCGGCGGCGCCAGGGGTCCCGAAGGGGCCAACGTCCTGACTTTC.